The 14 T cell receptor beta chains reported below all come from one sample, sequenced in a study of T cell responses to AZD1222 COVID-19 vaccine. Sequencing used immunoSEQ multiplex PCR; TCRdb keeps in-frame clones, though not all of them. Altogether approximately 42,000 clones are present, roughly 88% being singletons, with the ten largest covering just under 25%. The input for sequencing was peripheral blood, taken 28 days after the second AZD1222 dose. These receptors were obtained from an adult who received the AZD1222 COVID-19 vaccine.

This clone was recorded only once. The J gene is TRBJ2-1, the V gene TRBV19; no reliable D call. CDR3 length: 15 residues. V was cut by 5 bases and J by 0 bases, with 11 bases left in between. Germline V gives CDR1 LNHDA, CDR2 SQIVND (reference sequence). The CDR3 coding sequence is TGTGCCAGTAGTGAACACAGAAGCTCCTACAATGAGCAGTTCTTC. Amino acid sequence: CASSEHRSSYNEQFF.

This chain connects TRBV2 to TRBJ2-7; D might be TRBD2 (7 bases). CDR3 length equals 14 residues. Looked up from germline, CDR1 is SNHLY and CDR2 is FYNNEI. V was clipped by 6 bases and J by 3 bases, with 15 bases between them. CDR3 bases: TGTGCCAGCAGCCTGGCGGGGGCTAACTACGAGCAGTACTTC. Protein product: CASSLAGANYEQYF.

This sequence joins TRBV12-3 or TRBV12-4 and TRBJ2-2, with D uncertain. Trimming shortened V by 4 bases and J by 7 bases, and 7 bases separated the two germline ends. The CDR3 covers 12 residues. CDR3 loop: CASSYSDGELFF. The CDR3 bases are TGTGCCAGCAGTTATTCAGACGGGGAGCTGTTTTTT.

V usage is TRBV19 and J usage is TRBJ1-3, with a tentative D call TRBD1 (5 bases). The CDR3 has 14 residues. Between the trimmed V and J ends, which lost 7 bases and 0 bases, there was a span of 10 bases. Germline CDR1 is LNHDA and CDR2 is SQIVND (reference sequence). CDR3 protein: CASIKTDSGNTIYF. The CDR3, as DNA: TGTGCCAGTATCAAGACAGACTCTGGAAACACCATATATTTT.

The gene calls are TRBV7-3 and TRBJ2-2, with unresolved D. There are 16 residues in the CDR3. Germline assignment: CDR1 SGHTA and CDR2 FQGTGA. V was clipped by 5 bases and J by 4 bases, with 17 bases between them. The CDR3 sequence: CASSPTRPRGTGELFF. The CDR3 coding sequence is TGTGCCAGCAGCCCGACGCGACCGCGAGGCACCGGGGAGCTGTTTTTT.

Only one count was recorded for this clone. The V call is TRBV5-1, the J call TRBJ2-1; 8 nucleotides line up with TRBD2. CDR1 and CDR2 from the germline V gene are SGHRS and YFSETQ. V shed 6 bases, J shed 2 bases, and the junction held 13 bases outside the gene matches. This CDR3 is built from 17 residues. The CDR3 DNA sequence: TGCGCCAGCAACCCCGGGGGGGCGGGAGGAACCTACAATGAGCAGTTCTTC. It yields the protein CASNPGGAGGTYNEQFF.

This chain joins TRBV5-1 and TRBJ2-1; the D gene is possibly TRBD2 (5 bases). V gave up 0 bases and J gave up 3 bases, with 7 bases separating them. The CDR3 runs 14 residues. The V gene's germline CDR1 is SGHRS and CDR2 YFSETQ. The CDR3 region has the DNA TGCGCCAGCAGCTTGGCCGGGGACTACAATGAGCAGTTCTTC. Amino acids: CASSLAGDYNEQFF.

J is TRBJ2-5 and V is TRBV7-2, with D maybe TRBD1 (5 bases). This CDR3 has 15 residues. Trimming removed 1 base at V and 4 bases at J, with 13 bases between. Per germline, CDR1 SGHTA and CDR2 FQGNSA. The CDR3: CASSLVPSQGETQYF. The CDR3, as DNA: TGTGCCAGCAGCTTAGTCCCGTCCCAGGGAGAGACCCAGTACTTC.

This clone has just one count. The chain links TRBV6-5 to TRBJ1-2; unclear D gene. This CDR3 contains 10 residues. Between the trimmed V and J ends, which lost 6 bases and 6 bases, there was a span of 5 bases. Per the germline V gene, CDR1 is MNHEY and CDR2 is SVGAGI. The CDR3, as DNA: TGTGCCAGCAGCCCAAATGGCTACACCTTC. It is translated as CASSPNGYTF.

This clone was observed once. The CDR3 DNA reads as TGTGCCAGGCAGGGACTAGCGGGGAACTACGAGCAGTACTTC. Its translation is CARQGLAGNYEQYF. The J gene is TRBJ2-7, the V gene TRBV2, with 13 bases matching TRBD2. From germline, CDR1 is SNHLY and CDR2 FYNNEI. The CDR3 consists of 14 residues. V was pared by 9 bases and J by 3 bases, with 5 bases of the junction left unmatched.

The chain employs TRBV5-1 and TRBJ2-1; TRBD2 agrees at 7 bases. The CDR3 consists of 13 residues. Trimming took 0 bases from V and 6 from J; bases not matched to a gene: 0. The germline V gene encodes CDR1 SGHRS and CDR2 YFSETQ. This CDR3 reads CASSLAGGNEQFF. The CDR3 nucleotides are TGCGCCAGCAGCTTGGCGGGGGGCAATGAGCAGTTCTTC.

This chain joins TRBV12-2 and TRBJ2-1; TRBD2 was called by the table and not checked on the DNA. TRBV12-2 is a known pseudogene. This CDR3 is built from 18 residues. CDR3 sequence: CASRLRWREGLGEGEQFF. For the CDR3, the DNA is TGTGCAAGTCGCTTAAGGTGGCGGGAGGGCCTAGGGGAGGGTGAGCAGTTCTTC.

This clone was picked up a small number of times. The DNA of the CDR3 is TGTGCCAGCAGCGCCCGGGACAGGGAATACTATGGCTACACCTTC. It specifies CASSARDREYYGYTF. The rearrangement uses TRBV9 and TRBJ1-2, with 9 positions matching TRBD1. The V gene end was trimmed by 3 bases and the J gene end by 3 bases; junction bases not matched to a gene: 6. Per the germline V gene, CDR1 is SGDLS and CDR2 is YYNGEE. This CDR3 spans 15 amino acids.

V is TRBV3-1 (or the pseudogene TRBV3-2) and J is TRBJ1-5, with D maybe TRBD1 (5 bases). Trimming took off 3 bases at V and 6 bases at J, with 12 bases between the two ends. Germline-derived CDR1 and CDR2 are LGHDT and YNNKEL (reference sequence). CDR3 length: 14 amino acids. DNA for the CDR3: TGTGCCAGCAGCCAGGGACTCCTCGGTCAGCCCCAGCATTTT. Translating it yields CASSQGLLGQPQHF.